This T cell receptor beta chain was captured by sequencing in a study of breast tumors, draining lymph nodes, adjacent tissues. The CDR3 is made up of 17 amino acids. The germline V gene has CDR1 MNHNS and CDR2 SASEGT. V was clipped by 2 bases and J by 0 bases, with 14 bases between them. This clonotype was recorded at least ten times. Breast cancer patients provided tissue from their axillary draining lymph nodes. TCRdb independently ran MiXCR on the multiplex PCR reads; one entry per CDR3 protein. Of about 140,000 distinct CDR3 sequences in the sample, over 25% were seen once. Material: axillary lymph node tissue. This chain uses TRBV6-1 with TRBJ2-1, with unresolved D. The receptor was isolated from a female donor with breast cancer. Some clones in this sample may be carry-over from other donors' samples. The CDR3 is CASSEQSIMSSYNEQFF. The CDR3 DNA is TGTGCCAGCAGTGAACAATCCATCATGAGCTCCTACAATGAGCAGTTCTTC.